This TCR beta chain was profiled in a study of blood T cell repertoires in COVID-19. Study context: From the United States, Italy and Spain came samples of acute and convalescent COVID-19. In each case, the material was cDNA or gDNA derived from T cells, B-cell-depleted T cells, or PBMCs.

This clone was seen a single time. At one end the junction does not follow the germline gene, possibly because of a read error. Other DNA sequences in the sample encode the same CDR3. Germline CDR1 reads SGHRS; CDR2 reads YFSETQ. The CDR3 covers 14 residues. The table came from immunoSEQ multiplex PCR; TCRdb's copy has only in-frame clones and leaves some out. The table has about 190,000 clones, 70% to 90% seen once. The TCR comes from a man in his 60s with active or convalescent COVID-19. Sequencing was done on a sample of peripheral blood. The rearrangement uses TRBV5-1 and TRBJ1-3; D is possibly TRBD1 (5 bases). CDR3 sequence (DNA): TGCGCCAGCAGCTTGGGCGGGACTGGGAACACCATATATTTT. Translated, it gives CASSLGGTGNTIYF.